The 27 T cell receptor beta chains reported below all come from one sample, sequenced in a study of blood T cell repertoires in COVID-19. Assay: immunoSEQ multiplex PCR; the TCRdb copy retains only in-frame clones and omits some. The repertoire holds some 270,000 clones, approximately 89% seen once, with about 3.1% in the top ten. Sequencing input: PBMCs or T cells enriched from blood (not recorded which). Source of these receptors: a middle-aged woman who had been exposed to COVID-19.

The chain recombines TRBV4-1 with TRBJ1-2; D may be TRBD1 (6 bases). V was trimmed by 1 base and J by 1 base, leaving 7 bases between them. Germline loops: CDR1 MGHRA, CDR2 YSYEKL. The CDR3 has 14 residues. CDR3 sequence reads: CASSQGTDNYGYTF. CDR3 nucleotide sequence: TGCGCCAGCAGCCAAGGGACAGATAACTATGGCTACACCTTC.

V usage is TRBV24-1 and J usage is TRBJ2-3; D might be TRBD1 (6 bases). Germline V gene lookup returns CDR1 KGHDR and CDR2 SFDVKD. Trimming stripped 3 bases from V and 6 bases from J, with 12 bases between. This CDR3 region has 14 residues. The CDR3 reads CATSDHGTTDTQYF. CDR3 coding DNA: TGTGCCACCAGTGATCACGGGACAACGGATACGCAGTATTTT.

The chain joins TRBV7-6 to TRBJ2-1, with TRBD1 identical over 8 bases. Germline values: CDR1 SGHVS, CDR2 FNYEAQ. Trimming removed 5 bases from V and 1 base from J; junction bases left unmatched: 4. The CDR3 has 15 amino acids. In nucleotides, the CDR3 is TGTGCCAGCAGCCGGGACAGGCGGTCCTACAATGAGCAGTTCTTC. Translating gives CASSRDRRSYNEQFF.

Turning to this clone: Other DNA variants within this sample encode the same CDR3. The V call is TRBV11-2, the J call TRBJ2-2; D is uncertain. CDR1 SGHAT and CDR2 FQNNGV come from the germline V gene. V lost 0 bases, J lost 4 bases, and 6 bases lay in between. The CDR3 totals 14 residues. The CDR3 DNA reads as TGTGCCAGCAGCTTAGAAGTGAGCACCGGGGAGCTGTTTTTT. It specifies CASSLEVSTGELFF.

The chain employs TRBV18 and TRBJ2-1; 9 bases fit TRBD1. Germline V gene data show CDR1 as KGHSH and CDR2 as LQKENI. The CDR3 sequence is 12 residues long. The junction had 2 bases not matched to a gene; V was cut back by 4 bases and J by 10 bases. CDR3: CASSRTGGEQFF. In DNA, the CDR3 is TGTGCCAGCTCACGAACAGGGGGCGAGCAGTTCTTC.

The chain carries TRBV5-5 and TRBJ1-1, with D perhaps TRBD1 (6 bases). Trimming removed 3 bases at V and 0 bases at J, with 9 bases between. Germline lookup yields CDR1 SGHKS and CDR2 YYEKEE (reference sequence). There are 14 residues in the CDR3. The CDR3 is CASSSGQVNTEAFF. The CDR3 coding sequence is TGTGCCAGCAGCTCGGGACAAGTGAACACTGAAGCTTTCTTT.

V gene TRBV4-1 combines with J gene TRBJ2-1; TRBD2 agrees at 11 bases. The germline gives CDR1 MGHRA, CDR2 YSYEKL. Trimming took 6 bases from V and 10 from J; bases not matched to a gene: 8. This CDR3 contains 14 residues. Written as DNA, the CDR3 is TGCGCCAGCAGGAAGGGAGTAGCGGGAGGGGAGCAGTTCTTC. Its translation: CASRKGVAGGEQFF.

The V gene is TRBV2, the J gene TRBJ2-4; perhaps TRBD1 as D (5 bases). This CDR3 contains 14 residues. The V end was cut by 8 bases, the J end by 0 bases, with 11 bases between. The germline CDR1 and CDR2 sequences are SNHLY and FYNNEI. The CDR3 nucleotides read TGTGCCAGCCAGGGTACACTAGCCAAAAACATTCAGTACTTC. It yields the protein CASQGTLAKNIQYF.

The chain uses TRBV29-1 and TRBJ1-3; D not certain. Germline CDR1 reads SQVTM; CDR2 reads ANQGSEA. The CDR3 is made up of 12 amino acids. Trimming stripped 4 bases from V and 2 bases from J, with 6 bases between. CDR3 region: CSVVLPGNTIYF. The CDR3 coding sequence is TGCAGCGTTGTACTCCCTGGAAACACCATATATTTT.

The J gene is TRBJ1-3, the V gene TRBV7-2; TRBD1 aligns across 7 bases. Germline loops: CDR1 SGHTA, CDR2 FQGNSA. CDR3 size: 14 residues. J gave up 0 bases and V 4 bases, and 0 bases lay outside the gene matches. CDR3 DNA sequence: TGTGCCAGCAGCTACAGGGGCTCTGGAAACACCATATATTTT. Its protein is CASSYRGSGNTIYF. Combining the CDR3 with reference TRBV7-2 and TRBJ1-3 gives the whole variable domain GAGVSQSPSNKVTEKGKDVELRCDPISGHTALYWYRQSLGQGLEFLIYFQGNSAPDKSGLPSDRFSAERTGGSVSTLTIQRTQQEDSAVYLCASSYRGSGNTIYFGEGSWLTVV.

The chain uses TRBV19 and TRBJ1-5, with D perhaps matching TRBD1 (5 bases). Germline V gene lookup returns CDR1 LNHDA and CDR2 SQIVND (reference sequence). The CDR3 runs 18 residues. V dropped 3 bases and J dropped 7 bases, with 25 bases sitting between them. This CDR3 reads CASSIETARGSKWQPQHF. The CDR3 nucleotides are TGTGCCAGTAGTATTGAGACAGCTCGGGGGTCCAAATGGCAGCCCCAGCATTTT.

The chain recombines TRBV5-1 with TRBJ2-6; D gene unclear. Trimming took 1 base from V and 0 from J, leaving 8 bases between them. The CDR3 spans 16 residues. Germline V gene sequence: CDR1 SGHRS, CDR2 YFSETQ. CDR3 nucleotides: TGCGCCAGCAGCTTGACAGAATCCTCTGGGGCCAACGTCCTGACTTTC. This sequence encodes CASSLTESSGANVLTF.

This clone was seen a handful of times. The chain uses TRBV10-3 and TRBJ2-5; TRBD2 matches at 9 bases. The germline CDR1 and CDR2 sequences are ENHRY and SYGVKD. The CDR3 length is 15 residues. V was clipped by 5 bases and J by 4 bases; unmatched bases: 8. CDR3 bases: TGTGCCATCAGTCCCCTAGCGGGATCCCGAGAGACCCAGTACTTC. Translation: CAISPLAGSRETQYF.

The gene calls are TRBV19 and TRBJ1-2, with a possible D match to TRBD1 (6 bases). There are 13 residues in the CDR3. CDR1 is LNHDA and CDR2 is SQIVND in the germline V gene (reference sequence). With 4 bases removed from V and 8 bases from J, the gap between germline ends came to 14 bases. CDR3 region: CASSTQGRFGYTF. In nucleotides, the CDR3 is TGTGCCAGTAGTACCCAGGGGAGATTCGGCTACACCTTC.

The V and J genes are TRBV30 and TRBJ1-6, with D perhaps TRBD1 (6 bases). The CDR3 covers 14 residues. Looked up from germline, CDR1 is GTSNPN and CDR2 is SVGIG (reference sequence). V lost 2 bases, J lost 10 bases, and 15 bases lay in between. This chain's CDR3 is CAWSLTTGNSPLHF. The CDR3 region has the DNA TGTGCCTGGAGTTTAACTACAGGGAACTCACCCCTCCACTTT.

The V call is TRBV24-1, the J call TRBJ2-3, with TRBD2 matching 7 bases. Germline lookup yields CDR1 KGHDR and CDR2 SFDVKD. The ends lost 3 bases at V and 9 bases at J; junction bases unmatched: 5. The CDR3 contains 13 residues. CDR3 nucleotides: TGTGCCACCAGTGATCCAGGACTAGGGACGCAGTATTTT. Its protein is CATSDPGLGTQYF.

The CDR3 DNA follows: TGTGCCAGCAGCTGGCAGACTTTTGAAGCTTTCTTT. This gives the protein CASSWQTFEAFF. The V and J genes are TRBV13 and TRBJ1-1; D not resolved. With 4 bases removed from V and 7 bases from J, the gap between germline ends came to 10 bases. There are 12 residues in the CDR3. Per germline, CDR1 PRHDT and CDR2 FYEKMQ (reference sequence). The whole variable domain, remainder taken from reference TRBV13 and TRBJ1-1, is AAGVIQSPRHLIKEKRETATLKCYPIPRHDTVYWYQQGPGQDPQFLISFYEKMQSDKGSIPDRFSAQQFSDYHSELNMSSLELGDSALYFCASSWQTFEAFFGQGTRLTVV.

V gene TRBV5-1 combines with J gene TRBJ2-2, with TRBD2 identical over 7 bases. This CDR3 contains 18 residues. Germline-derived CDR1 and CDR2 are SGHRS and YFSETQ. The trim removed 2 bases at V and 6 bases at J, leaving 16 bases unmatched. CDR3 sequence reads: CASSLEITSAFRSGELFF. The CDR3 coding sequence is TGCGCCAGCAGCTTAGAGATTACTAGCGCGTTTCGGTCCGGGGAGCTGTTTTTT.

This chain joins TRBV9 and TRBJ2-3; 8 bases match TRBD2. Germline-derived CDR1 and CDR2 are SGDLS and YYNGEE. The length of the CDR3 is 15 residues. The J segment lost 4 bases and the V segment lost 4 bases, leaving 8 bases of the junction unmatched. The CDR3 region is CASSLESGGPDTQYF. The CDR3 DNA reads TGTGCCAGCAGCCTAGAGAGCGGGGGTCCAGATACGCAGTATTTT.

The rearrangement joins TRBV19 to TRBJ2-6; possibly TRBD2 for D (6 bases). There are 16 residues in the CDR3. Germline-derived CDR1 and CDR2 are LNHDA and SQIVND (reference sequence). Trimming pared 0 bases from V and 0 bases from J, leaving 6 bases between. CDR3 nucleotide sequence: TGTGCCAGTAGTATAGAGGGAGGCTCTGGGGCCAACGTCCTGACTTTC. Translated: CASSIEGGSGANVLTF.

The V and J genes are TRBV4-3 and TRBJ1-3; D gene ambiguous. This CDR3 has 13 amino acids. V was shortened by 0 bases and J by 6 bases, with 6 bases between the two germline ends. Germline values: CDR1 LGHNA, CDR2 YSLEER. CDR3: CASSQDSVNTIYF. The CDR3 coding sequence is TGCGCCAGCAGCCAAGATTCGGTAAACACCATATATTTT.

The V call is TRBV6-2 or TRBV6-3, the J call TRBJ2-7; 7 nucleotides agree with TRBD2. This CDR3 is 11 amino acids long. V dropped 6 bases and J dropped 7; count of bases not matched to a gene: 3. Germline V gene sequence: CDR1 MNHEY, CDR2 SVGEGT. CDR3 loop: CASSPGGEQYV. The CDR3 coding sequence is TGTGCCAGCAGCCCCGGGGGGGAGCAGTACGTC.

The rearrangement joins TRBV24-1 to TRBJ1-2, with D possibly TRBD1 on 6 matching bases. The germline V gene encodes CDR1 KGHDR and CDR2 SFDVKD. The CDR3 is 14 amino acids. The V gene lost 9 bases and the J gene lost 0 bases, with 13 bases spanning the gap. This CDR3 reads CATAGAGANYGYTF. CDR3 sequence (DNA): TGTGCCACCGCCGGCGCAGGGGCTAACTATGGCTACACCTTC.

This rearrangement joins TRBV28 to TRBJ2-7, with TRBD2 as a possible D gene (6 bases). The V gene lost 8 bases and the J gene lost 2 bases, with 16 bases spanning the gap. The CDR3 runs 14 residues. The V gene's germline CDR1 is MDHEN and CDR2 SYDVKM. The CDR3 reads CASGGGTQAYEQYF. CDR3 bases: TGTGCCAGCGGAGGTGGGACTCAAGCCTACGAGCAGTACTTC. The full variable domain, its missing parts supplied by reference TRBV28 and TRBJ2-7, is DVKVTQSSRYLVKRTGEKVFLECVQDMDHENMFWYRQDPGLGLRLIYFSYDVKMKEKGDIPEGYSVSREKKERFSLILESASTNQTSMYLCASGGGTQAYEQYFGPGTRLTVT.

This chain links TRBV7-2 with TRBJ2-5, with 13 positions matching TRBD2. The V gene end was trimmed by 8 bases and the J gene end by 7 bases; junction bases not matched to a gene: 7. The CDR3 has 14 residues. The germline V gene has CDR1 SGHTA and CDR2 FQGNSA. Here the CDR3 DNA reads TGTGCCAGCCGTAGGACTAGCGGGGGAAGGACCCAGTACTTC. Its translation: CASRRTSGGRTQYF.

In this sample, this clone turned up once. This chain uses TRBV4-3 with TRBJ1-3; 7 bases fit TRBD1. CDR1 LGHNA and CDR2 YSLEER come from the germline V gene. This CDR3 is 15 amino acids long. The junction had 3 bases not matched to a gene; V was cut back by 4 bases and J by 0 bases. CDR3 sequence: CASSPDRNSGNTIYF. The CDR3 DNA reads TGCGCCAGCAGCCCGGACAGGAACTCTGGAAACACCATATATTTT.

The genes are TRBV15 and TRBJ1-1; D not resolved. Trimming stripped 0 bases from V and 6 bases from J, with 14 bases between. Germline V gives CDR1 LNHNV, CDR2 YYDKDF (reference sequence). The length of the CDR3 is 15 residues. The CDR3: CATSRDDLGPPEAFF. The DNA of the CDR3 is TGTGCCACCAGCAGAGACGATTTGGGCCCCCCTGAAGCTTTCTTT.